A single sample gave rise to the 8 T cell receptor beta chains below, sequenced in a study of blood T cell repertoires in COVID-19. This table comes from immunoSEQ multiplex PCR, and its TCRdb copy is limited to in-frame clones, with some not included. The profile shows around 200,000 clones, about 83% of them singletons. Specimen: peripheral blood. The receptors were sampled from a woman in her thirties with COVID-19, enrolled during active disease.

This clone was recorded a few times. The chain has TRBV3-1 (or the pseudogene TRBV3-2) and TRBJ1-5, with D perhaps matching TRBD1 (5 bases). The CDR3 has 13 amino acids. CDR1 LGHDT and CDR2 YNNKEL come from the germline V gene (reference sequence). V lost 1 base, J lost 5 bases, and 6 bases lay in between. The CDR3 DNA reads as TGTGCCAGCAGCCAAGGCAGGGATCAGCCCCAGCATTTT. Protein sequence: CASSQGRDQPQHF.

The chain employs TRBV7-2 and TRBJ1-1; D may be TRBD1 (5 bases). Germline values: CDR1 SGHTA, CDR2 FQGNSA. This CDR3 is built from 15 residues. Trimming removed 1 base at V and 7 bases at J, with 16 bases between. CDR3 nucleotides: TGTGCCAGCAGCTTAGTGGGCCCGCGGAGGGGTGAAGCTTTCTTT. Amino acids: CASSLVGPRRGEAFF.

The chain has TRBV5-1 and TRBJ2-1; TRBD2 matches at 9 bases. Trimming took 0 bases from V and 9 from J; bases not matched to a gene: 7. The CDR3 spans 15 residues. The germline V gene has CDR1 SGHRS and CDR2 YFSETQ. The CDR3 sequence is CASSLASGTLGEQFF. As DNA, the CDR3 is TGCGCCAGCAGCTTGGCTAGCGGGACGTTGGGTGAGCAGTTCTTC.

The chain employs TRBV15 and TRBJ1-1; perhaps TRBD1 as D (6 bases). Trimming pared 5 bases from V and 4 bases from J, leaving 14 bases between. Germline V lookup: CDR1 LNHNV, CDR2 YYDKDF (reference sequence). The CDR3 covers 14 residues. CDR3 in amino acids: CATSGKVGGTEAFF. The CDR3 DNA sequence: TGTGCCACCAGCGGTAAGGTAGGGGGCACTGAAGCTTTCTTT.

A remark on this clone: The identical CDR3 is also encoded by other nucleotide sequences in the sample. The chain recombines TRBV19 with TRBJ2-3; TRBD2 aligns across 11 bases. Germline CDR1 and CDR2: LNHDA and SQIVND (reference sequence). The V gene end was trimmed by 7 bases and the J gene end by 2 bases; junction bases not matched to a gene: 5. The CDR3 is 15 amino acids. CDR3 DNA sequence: TGTGCCAGTACCTCTAGCGGGGGGCCCACAGATACGCAGTATTTT. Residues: CASTSSGGPTDTQYF.

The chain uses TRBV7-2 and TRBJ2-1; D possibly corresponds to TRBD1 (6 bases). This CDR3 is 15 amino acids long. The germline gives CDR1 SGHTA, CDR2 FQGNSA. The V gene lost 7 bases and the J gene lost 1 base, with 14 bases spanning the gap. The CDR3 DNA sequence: TGTGCCAGCACCCTAGGGGGTGGGTCCTACAATGAGCAGTTCTTC. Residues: CASTLGGGSYNEQFF.

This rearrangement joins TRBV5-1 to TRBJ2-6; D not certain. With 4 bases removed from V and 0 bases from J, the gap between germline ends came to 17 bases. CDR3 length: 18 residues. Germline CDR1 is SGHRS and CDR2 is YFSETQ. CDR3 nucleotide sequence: TGCGCCAGCAGCCAAATTAGACTGTCCTCCTCTGGGGCCAACGTCCTGACTTTC. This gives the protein CASSQIRLSSSGANVLTF.

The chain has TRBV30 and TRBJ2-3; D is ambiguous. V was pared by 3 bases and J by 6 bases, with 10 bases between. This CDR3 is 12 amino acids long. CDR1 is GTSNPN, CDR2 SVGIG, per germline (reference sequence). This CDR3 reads CAWSPQVDTQYF. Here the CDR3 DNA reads TGTGCCTGGAGCCCCCAGGTCGATACGCAGTATTTT.